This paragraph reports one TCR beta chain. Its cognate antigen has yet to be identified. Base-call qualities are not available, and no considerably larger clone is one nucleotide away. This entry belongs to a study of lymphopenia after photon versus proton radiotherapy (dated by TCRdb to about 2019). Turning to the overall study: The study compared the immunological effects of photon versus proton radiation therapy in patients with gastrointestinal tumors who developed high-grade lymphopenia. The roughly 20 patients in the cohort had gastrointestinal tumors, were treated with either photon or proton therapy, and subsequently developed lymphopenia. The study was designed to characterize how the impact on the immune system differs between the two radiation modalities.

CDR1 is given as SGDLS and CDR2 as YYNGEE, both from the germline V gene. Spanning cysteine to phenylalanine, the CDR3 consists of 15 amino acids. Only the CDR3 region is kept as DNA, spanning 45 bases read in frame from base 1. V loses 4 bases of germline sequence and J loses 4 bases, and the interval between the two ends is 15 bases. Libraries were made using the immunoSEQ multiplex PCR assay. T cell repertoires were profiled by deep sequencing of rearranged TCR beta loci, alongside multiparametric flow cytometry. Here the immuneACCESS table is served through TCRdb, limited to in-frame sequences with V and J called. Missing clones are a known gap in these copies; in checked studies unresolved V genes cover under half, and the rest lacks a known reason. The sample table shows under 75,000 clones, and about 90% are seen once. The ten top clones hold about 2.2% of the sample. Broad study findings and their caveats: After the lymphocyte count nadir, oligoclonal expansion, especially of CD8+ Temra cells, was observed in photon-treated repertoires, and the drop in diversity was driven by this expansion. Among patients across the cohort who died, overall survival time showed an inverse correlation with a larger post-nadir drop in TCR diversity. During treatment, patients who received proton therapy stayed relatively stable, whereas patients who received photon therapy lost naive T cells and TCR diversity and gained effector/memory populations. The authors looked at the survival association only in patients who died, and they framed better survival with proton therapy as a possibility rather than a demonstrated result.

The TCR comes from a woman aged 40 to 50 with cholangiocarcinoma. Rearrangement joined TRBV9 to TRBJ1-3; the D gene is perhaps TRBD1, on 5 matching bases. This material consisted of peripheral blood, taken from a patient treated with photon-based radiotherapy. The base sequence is TGTGCCAGCAGCTTTGGAGGGGTCTTCGGAAACACCATATATTTT. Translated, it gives CASSFGGVFGNTIYF.